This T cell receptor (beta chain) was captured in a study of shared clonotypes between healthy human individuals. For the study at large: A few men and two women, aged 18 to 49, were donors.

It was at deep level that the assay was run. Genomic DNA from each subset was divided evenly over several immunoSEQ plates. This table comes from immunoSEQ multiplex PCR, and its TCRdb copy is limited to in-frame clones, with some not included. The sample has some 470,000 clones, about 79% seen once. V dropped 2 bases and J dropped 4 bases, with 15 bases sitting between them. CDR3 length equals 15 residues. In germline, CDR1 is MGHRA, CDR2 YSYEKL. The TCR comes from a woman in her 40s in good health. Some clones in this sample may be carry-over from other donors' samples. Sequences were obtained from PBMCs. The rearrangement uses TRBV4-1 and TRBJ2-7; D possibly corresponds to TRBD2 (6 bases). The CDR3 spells CASSQLQEGGYEQYF. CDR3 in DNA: TGCGCCAGCAGCCAACTCCAGGAGGGTGGATACGAGCAGTACTTC.